This TCR beta chain was obtained from a study of cytomegalovirus exposure and HLA in healthy donors. Findings of the study overall: Presence/absence comparisons presumed near-even sequencing depth among donors. A later analysis showed TCR association rates differing by HLA locus, peaking at DRB1 and lowest at HLA-C.

Germline CDR1 reads KGHSH; CDR2 reads LQKENI. V was clipped by 4 bases and J by 8 bases, with 13 bases between them. This CDR3 spans 13 amino acids. The PCR contained 60 Vbeta and 13 Jbeta primers. Using immunoSEQ multiplex PCR, the repertoire was profiled, and TCRdb retains in-frame clones only, with some absent. The top ten hold roughly 1.2% of the sample, which has some 100,000 clones, about 79% seen once. This clone showed up just once. What it binds is unknown. The V call is TRBV18, the J call TRBJ2-3; D possibly corresponds to TRBD1 (5 bases). The sequence derives from a woman aged 18-29 years in good health and CMV-seronegative. Sequencing was carried out using PBMCs. In DNA, the CDR3 is TGTGCCAGCTCACTACGACAGCAGGGTACGCAGTATTTT. The encoded protein is CASSLRQQGTQYF.